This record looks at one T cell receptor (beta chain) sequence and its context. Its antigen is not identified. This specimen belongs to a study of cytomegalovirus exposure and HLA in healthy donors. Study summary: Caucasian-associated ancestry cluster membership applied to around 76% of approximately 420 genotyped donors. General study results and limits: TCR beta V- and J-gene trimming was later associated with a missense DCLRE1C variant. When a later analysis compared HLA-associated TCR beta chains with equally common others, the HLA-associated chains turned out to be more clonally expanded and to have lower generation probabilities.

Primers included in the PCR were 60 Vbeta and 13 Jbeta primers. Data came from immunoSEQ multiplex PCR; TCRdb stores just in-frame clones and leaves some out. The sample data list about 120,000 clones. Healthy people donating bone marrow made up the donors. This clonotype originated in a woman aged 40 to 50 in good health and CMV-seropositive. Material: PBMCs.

The CDR3 region is CASMRRPYEQYF. For the CDR3, the DNA is TGTGCCAGCATGAGGAGACCCTACGAGCAGTACTTC. The chain has TRBV2 and TRBJ2-7; the D is unclear. Germline CDR1 is SNHLY and CDR2 is FYNNEI. The V end was cut by 7 bases, the J end by 2 bases, with 9 bases between. The length of the CDR3 is 12 residues.